In its sample, the clone carrying this TCR beta chain was seen once. Its antigen remains unidentified. V was pared by 10 bases and J by 2 bases, with 16 bases between. In germline, CDR1 is MNHNY, CDR2 SVGAGI (reference sequence). The CDR3 has 14 residues. A sample-barcoded 5' primer and a J-beta primer mix were used in a second PCR of about 6 to 11 cycles. TCRdb recomputed calls from the 5' RACE reads with MiXCR, one row per CDR3 protein. The data show fewer than 900,000 distinct CDR3 sequences, more than 40% seen once. The data derive from a study of blood T cells in healthy people across ages. Overall study context: For every two T cells, template switching captured about one barcoded beta molecule. Study-level points and caveats: Both naive CD4+ cell counts and diversity were greater in long-lived donors than in aged donors. Conclusively comparing naive with antigen-experienced cells was impossible with unsorted PBMCs.

Material: blood. The sequence was obtained from a woman aged 55-70 years in good health. The V gene is TRBV6-6, the J gene TRBJ2-3; D is unclear. The CDR3 is CATGMGGTTDTQYF. Written as DNA, the CDR3 is TGTGCCACGGGCATGGGCGGCACCACAGATACGCAGTATTTT.